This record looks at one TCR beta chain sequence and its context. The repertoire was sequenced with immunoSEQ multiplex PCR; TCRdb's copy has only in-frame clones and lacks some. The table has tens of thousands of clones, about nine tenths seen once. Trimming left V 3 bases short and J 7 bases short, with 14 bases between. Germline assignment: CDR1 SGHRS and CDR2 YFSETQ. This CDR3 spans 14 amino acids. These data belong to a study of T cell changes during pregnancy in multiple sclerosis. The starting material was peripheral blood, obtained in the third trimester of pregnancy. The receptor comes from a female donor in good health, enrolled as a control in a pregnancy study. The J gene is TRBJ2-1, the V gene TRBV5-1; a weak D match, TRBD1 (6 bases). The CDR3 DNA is TGCGCCAGCAGCTCGGTGACAGGACCGAATGAGCAGTTCTTC. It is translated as CASSSVTGPNEQFF.